This TCR beta chain came from a study of identical twins. Study-wide points: Invariant populations such as MAIT and iNKT cells could partly muddle zero-insertion analyses.

MiXCR was run by TCRdb on the 5' RACE reads, yielding one entry per CDR3 protein. The top ten hold roughly 3.4% of the sample, which has 200,000 to 250,000 distinct CDR3 sequences, approximately 7% seen once. This clonotype was seen more than once but under ten times. Antigen specificity is unknown. This CDR3 contains 19 residues. In germline, CDR1 is MNHEY, CDR2 SVGEGT. V lost 0 bases and J lost 0; bases outside the gene matches: 10. Everyone who donated was a healthy Caucasian. This same sample was also taken into another study, of yellow fever vaccine responses in identical twins.

The rearrangement uses TRBV6-2 or TRBV6-3 and TRBJ2-3; the match to TRBD2 covers 9 bases. The clonotype was recovered from a woman under 30 in good health. Sequencing was done on a sample of memory (CD45RO+) T cells sorted from blood. CDR3 bases: TGTGCCAGCAGTTACTCGACGCTAGCGGGGCCCCCTAGCACAGATACGCAGTATTTT. Protein: CASSYSTLAGPPSTDTQYF.